Listed below are T cell receptor beta chains from one sample, sequenced in a study of shared clonotypes between healthy human individuals. Libraries were prepared by immunoSEQ multiplex PCR; TCRdb keeps only in-frame clonotypes and omits some of them. The sample contains some 1.5 million clones, roughly 95% of which appear only once. Sequencing input: naive CD4+ T cells sorted from blood. The receptors derive from a man aged 30 to 45 in good health. Both conserved end residues are part of each CDR3. A D gene is named only where the DNA matches it firmly. Some rows have no size entry. The others give once, few or many, or a class for an expanded clone.

v_call: TRBV28; clone_size: -; d_call: -; j_call: TRBJ2-5; cdr3_nt: TGTGCCAGCGGCTCTGCCGGGACAAAAAATCAAGAGACCCAGTACTTC; cdr3_aa: CASGSAGTKNQETQYF
v_call: TRBV11-2; clone_size: -; d_call: -; j_call: TRBJ2-1; cdr3_nt: TGTGCCAGCAGCTTTCCTCAGAATGAGCAGTTCTTC; cdr3_aa: CASSFPQNEQFF
v_call: TRBV6-5; clone_size: -; d_call: TRBD2; j_call: TRBJ2-2; cdr3_nt: TGTGCCAGCACACTTAGCGGGAGGGCCGGGGAGCTGTTTTTT; cdr3_aa: CASTLSGRAGELFF
v_call: TRBV7-2; clone_size: -; d_call: -; j_call: TRBJ1-2; cdr3_nt: TGTGCCAGCAGCTTAGTTCCATCGGGGCCTCTCGGCGACTATGGCTACACCTTC; cdr3_aa: CASSLVPSGPLGDYGYTF
v_call: TRBV10-3; clone_size: -; d_call: TRBD1; j_call: TRBJ2-3; cdr3_nt: TGTGCCATCAGGGCCGGGACAGGGCTCGGTGAAGATACGCAGTATTTT; cdr3_aa: CAIRAGTGLGEDTQYF
v_call: TRBV11-3; clone_size: -; d_call: -; j_call: TRBJ2-2; cdr3_nt: TGTGCCAGCAGTTTTAGCGTGGGATCCGGGGAGCTGTTTTTT; cdr3_aa: CASSFSVGSGELFF
v_call: TRBV5-1; clone_size: -; d_call: -; j_call: TRBJ2-5; cdr3_nt: TGCGCCAGCAGCTTGGCACAGGTCCAAGAGACCCAGTACTTC; cdr3_aa: CASSLAQVQETQYF
v_call: TRBV27; clone_size: -; d_call: -; j_call: TRBJ1-1; cdr3_nt: TGTGCCAGCAACGGCCTTGGACGGGCGAACACTGAAGCTTTCTTT; cdr3_aa: CASNGLGRANTEAFF
v_call: TRBV20-1; clone_size: -; d_call: TRBD1; j_call: TRBJ1-4; cdr3_nt: TGCAGTGCGGCAGGGGGTGAAAAACTGTTTTTT; cdr3_aa: CSAAGGEKLFF
v_call: TRBV11-2; clone_size: -; d_call: -; j_call: TRBJ2-1; cdr3_nt: TGTGCCAGCAGCCCTAATATCGGGACGTTCTTC; cdr3_aa: CASSPNIGTFF
v_call: TRBV5-1; clone_size: -; d_call: TRBD1; j_call: TRBJ2-3; cdr3_nt: TGCGCCAGCAGCCGTCTAGGGACAGGGAACACAGATACGCAGTATTTT; cdr3_aa: CASSRLGTGNTDTQYF
v_call: TRBV11-2; clone_size: -; d_call: TRBD2; j_call: TRBJ2-7; cdr3_nt: TGTGCCAGCAGCTTAGCCCGGGGAGGGAGCGGGGCTAACTACGAGCAGTACTTC; cdr3_aa: CASSLARGGSGANYEQYF
v_call: TRBV19; clone_size: -; d_call: -; j_call: TRBJ2-2; cdr3_nt: TGTGCCAGTAGCCTTCTCACCGGGGAGCTGTTTTTT; cdr3_aa: CASSLLTGELFF
v_call: TRBV7-7; clone_size: -; d_call: TRBD2; j_call: TRBJ2-1; cdr3_nt: TGTGCCAGCAGCTTAGCGGGAGGGCCCAATGAGCAGTTCTTC; cdr3_aa: CASSLAGGPNEQFF
v_call: TRBV6-6; clone_size: once; d_call: TRBD1; j_call: TRBJ2-7; cdr3_nt: TGTGCCAGCAGTTACCCGACAGGGGCGAGCTCCTACGAGCAGTACTTC; cdr3_aa: CASSYPTGASSYEQYF
v_call: TRBV7-8; clone_size: -; d_call: TRBD2; j_call: TRBJ2-1; cdr3_nt: TGTGCCAGCGCCACGCGAGCGGGAGGGCCCTCCCGGGTCTACAATGAGCAGTTCTTC; cdr3_aa: CASATRAGGPSRVYNEQFF
v_call: TRBV18; clone_size: -; d_call: TRBD2; j_call: TRBJ2-1; cdr3_nt: TGTGCCAGCTCAAGTACTAGCGGCGGCTCCTACAATGAGCAGTTCTTC; cdr3_aa: CASSSTSGGSYNEQFF
v_call: TRBV9; clone_size: -; d_call: -; j_call: TRBJ1-1; cdr3_nt: TGTGCCAGCAGCCCAGGGTCCCAGAACACTGAAGCTTTCTTT; cdr3_aa: CASSPGSQNTEAFF
v_call: TRBV4-1; clone_size: -; d_call: TRBD2; j_call: TRBJ2-5; cdr3_nt: TGCGCCAGCAGCCTTCTAGCGGGAGAAGAGACCCAGTACTTC; cdr3_aa: CASSLLAGEETQYF
v_call: TRBV5-1; clone_size: -; d_call: -; j_call: TRBJ2-2; cdr3_nt: TGCGCCAGCAGCTTGGAGCGGGCGAACACCGGGGAGCTGTTTTTT; cdr3_aa: CASSLERANTGELFF
v_call: TRBV2; clone_size: -; d_call: TRBD1; j_call: TRBJ2-1; cdr3_nt: TGTGCCAGCACCATAAGGGACAGCAATGAGCAGTTCTTC; cdr3_aa: CASTIRDSNEQFF
v_call: TRBV10-1; clone_size: -; d_call: -; j_call: TRBJ2-7; cdr3_nt: TGCGCCAGCAGTGAGAGATTGGGAACCTACGAGCAGTACTTC; cdr3_aa: CASSERLGTYEQYF
v_call: TRBV29-1; clone_size: -; d_call: TRBD1; j_call: TRBJ2-2; cdr3_nt: TGCAGCGCTGGACAGGGCGTCACCGGGGAGCTGTTTTTT; cdr3_aa: CSAGQGVTGELFF
v_call: TRBV7-3; clone_size: once; d_call: TRBD1; j_call: TRBJ2-3; cdr3_nt: TGTGCCAGCAGCCAACAGGGACAGGGAAGGACGTATACGCAGTATTTT; cdr3_aa: CASSQQGQGRTYTQYF
v_call: TRBV5-1; clone_size: -; d_call: -; j_call: TRBJ2-3; cdr3_nt: TGCGCCAGCAGCTTGGGGCAGGGTAGCACAGATACGCAGTATTTT; cdr3_aa: CASSLGQGSTDTQYF
v_call: TRBV19; clone_size: -; d_call: -; j_call: TRBJ1-2; cdr3_nt: TGTGCCAGTAGTATAGAGTCCTACTATGGCTACACCTTC; cdr3_aa: CASSIESYYGYTF
v_call: TRBV4-1; clone_size: once; d_call: -; j_call: TRBJ1-5; cdr3_nt: TGCGCCAGCAGCCAAGGGGGGTTTAGCAATCAGCCCCAGCATTTT; cdr3_aa: CASSQGGFSNQPQHF
v_call: TRBV5-1; clone_size: -; d_call: -; j_call: TRBJ2-5; cdr3_nt: TGCGCCAGCAGCTTGGGACTAGGAGCAGAGACCCAGTACTTC; cdr3_aa: CASSLGLGAETQYF
v_call: TRBV5-1; clone_size: -; d_call: TRBD2; j_call: TRBJ2-5; cdr3_nt: TGCGCCAGCAGCCGGGAGAGCGGGAGTGAGACCCAGTACTTC; cdr3_aa: CASSRESGSETQYF
v_call: TRBV4-2; clone_size: -; d_call: TRBD2; j_call: TRBJ2-5; cdr3_nt: TGTGCCAGCAGCCGTTCGTCCAGCGGGGCACCCGGGGCCCAGTACTTC; cdr3_aa: CASSRSSSGAPGAQYF
v_call: TRBV18; clone_size: -; d_call: -; j_call: TRBJ1-2; cdr3_nt: TGTGCCAGCTCCCAGTATGGAGGGAACTATGGCTACACCTTC; cdr3_aa: CASSQYGGNYGYTF
v_call: TRBV7-8; clone_size: -; d_call: -; j_call: TRBJ2-2; cdr3_nt: TGTGCCAGCAGCTTGGCGCTTGGGGTGAACACCGGGGAGCTGTTTTTT; cdr3_aa: CASSLALGVNTGELFF
v_call: TRBV2; clone_size: once; d_call: TRBD2; j_call: TRBJ2-1; cdr3_nt: TGTGCCAGCAGCCCCCTAGCGGTAGGAAGGGGGCAGTTCTTC; cdr3_aa: CASSPLAVGRGQFF
v_call: TRBV9; clone_size: -; d_call: -; j_call: TRBJ1-2; cdr3_nt: -; cdr3_aa: CASSVAWRDFGNGYTF